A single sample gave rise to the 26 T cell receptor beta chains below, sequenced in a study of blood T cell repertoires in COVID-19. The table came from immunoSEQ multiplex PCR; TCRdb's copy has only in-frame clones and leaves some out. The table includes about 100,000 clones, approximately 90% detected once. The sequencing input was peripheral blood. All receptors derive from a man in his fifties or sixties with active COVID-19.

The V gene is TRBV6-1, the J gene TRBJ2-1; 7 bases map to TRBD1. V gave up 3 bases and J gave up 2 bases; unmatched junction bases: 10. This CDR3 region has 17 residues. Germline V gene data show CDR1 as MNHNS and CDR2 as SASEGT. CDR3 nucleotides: TGTGCCAGCAGTGACCCTCAGGGGGACACCGCCTACAATGAGCAGTTCTTC. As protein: CASSDPQGDTAYNEQFF.

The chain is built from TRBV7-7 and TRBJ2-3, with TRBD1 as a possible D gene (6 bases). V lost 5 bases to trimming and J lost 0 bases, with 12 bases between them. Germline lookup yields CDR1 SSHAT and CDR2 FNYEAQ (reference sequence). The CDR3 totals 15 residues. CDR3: CASSQGQGSTDTQYF. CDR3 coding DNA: TGTGCCAGCAGCCAAGGGCAGGGGAGCACAGATACGCAGTATTTT.

CDR3 region: CRAGHRGLAGPGQYV. The DNA of the CDR3 is TGCAGGGCAGGCCACCGAGGACTAGCGGGACCTGGGCAGTACGTC. This chain joins TRBV29-1 and TRBJ2-7, with 12 positions matching TRBD2. The CDR3 has 15 amino acids. Germline V gene data show CDR1 as SQVTM and CDR2 as ANQGSEA.

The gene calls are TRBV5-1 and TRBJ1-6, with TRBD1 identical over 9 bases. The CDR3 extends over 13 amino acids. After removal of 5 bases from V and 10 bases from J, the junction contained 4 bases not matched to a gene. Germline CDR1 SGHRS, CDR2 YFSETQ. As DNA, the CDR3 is TGCGCCAGCAGAACAGGGGGCAGCTCACCCCTCCACTTT. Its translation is CASRTGGSSPLHF.

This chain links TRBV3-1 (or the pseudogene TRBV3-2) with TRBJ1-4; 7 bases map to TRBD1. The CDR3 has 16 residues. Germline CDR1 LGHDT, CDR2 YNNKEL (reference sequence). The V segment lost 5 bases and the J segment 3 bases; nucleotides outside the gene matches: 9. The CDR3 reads CASSAPRTGSNEKLFF. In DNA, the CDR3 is TGTGCCAGCAGCGCACCCCGGACAGGTTCTAATGAAAAACTGTTTTTT.

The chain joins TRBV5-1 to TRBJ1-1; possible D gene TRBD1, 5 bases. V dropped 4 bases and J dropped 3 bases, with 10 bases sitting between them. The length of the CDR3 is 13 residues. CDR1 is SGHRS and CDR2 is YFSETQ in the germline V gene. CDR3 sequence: CASSHDRDTEAFF. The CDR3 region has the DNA TGCGCCAGCAGCCACGACAGAGACACTGAAGCTTTCTTT.

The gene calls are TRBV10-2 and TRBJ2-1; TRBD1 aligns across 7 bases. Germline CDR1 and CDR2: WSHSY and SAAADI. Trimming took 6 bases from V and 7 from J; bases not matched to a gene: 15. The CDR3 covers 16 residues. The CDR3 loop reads CASRADRENLQNEQFF. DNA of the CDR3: TGCGCCAGCAGGGCCGACAGGGAAAACCTTCAGAATGAGCAGTTCTTC.

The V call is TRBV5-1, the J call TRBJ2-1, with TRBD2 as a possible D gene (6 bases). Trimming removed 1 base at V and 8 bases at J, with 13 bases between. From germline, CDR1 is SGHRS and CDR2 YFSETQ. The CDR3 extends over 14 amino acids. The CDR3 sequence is CASSLYPSVYEQFF. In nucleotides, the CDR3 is TGCGCCAGCAGCTTGTACCCTAGCGTTTATGAGCAGTTCTTC.

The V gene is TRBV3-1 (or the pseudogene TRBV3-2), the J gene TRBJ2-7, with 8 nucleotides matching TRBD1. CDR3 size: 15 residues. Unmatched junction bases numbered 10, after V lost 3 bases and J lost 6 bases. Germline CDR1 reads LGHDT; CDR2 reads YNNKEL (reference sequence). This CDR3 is CASSQIGQGGREQYF. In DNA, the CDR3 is TGTGCCAGCAGCCAGATCGGACAGGGTGGGCGCGAGCAGTACTTC.

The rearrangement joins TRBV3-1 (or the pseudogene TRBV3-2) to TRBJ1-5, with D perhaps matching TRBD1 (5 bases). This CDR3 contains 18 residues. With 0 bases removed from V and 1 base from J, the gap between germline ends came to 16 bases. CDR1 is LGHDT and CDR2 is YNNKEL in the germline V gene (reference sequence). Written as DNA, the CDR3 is TGTGCCAGCAGCCAAGATTTTGGGGGACTTGGGAGCAATCAGCCCCAGCATTTT. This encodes CASSQDFGGLGSNQPQHF.

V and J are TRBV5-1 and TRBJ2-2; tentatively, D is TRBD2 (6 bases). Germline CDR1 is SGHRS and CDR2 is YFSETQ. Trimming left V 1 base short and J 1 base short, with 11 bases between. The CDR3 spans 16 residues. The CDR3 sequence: CASSLTGELNTGELFF. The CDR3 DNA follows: TGCGCCAGCAGCTTGACGGGGGAACTGAACACCGGGGAGCTGTTTTTT.

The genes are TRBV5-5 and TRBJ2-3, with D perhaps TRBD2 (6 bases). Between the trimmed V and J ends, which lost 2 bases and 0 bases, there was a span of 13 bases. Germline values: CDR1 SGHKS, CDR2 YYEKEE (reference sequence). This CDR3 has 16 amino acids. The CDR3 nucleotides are TGTGCCAGCAGCTTCGGGACGGGACTTAGCACAGATACGCAGTATTTT. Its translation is CASSFGTGLSTDTQYF.

The CDR3 sequence is CASSLGDRGFDEQFF. Here the CDR3 DNA reads TGTGCCAGCAGTTTAGGAGACAGGGGATTCGATGAGCAGTTCTTC. The chain recombines TRBV27 with TRBJ2-1; 8 bases agree with TRBD1. J lost 8 bases, V lost 2 bases, and 8 bases had no gene match. There are 15 residues in the CDR3. Germline V gene data show CDR1 as MNHEY and CDR2 as SMNVEV (reference sequence).

CDR3 protein: CASSPSGRGGRETQYF. The CDR3 DNA follows: TGTGCCAGCAGCCCTAGTGGGCGGGGGGGCCGGGAGACCCAGTACTTC. This chain joins TRBV5-4 and TRBJ2-5, with 9 bases aligning to TRBD2. The CDR3 runs 16 residues. The germline CDR1 and CDR2 sequences are SGHNT and YYREEE (reference sequence). V was pared by 4 bases and J by 5 bases, with 12 bases of the junction left unmatched.

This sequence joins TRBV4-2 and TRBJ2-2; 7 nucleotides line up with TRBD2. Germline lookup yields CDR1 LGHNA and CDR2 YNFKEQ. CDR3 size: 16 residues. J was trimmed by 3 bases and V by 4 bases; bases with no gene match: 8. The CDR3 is CASSPGAGTDTGELFF. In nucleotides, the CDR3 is TGTGCCAGCAGCCCCGGAGCGGGAACGGACACCGGGGAGCTGTTTTTT.

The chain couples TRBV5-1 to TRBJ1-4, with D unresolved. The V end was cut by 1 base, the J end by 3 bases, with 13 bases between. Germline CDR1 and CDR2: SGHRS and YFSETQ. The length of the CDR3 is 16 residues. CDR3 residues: CASSLRASGANEKLFF. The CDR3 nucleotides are TGCGCCAGCAGCTTGCGGGCCTCCGGGGCTAATGAAAAACTGTTTTTT.

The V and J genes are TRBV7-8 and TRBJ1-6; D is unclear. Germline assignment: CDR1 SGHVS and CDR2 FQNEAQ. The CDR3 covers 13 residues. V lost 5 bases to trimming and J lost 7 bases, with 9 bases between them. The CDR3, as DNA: TGTGCCAGCAGCCCGAGTTTCAATTCACCCCTCCACTTT. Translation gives CASSPSFNSPLHF.

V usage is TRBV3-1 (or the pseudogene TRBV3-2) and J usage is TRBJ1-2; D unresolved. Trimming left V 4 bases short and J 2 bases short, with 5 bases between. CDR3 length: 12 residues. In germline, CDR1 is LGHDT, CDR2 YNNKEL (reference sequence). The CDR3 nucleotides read TGTGCCAGCAGCCTCGTGAACTATGGCTACACCTTC. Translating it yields CASSLVNYGYTF.

CDR3 sequence reads: CASSLSVGEGANIQYF. The CDR3 nucleotides are TGTGCCAGCTCACTCTCAGTAGGGGAGGGCGCAAACATTCAGTACTTC. The gene calls are TRBV18 and TRBJ2-4; TRBD2 aligns across 7 bases. This CDR3 is 16 amino acids long. V gave up 4 bases and J gave up 6 bases; unmatched junction bases: 12. CDR1 and CDR2 (germline): KGHSH, LQKENI.

The CDR3 coding sequence is TGTGCCAGCAGCCAAGAAAGAGACAGGGGCAATGAGCAGTTCTTC. It encodes CASSQERDRGNEQFF. V usage is TRBV4-2 and J usage is TRBJ2-1, with 8 bases matching TRBD1. This CDR3 has 15 residues. Germline trimming cut 0 bases from V and 6 bases from J; bases unmatched to any gene: 4. The germline V gene encodes CDR1 LGHNA and CDR2 YNFKEQ.

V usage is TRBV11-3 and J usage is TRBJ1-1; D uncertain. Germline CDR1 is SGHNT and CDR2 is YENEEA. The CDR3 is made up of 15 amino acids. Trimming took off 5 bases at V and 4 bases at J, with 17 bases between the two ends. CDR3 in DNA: TGTGCCAGCAGCGCCGGGGAGGGTTTAGGCACTGAAGCTTTCTTT. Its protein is CASSAGEGLGTEAFF.

The CDR3 reads CATSDLYGNNEQFF. CDR3 DNA sequence: TGTGCCACCAGTGATTTGTACGGGAACAATGAGCAGTTCTTC. The gene calls are TRBV24-1 and TRBJ2-1; tentative D call: TRBD2 (5 bases). Germline V CDR1 and CDR2: KGHDR, SFDVKD. The CDR3 has 14 residues. The germline V and J ends were trimmed by 0 bases and 5 bases, with 7 bases remaining between them.

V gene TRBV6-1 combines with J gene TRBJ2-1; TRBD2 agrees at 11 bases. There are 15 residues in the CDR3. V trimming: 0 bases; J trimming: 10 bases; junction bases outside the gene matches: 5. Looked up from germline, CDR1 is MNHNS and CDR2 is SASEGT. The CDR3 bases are TGTGCCAGCAGTGAAGCCCTAAGACTAGCGGGGGAGCAGTTCTTC. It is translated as CASSEALRLAGEQFF.

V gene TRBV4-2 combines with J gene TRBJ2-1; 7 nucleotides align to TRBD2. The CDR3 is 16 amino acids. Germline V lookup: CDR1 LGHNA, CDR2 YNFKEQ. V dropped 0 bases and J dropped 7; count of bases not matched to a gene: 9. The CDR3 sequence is CASSQDWLAVVNEQFF. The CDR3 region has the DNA TGTGCCAGCAGCCAAGATTGGCTAGCGGTAGTAAATGAGCAGTTCTTC.

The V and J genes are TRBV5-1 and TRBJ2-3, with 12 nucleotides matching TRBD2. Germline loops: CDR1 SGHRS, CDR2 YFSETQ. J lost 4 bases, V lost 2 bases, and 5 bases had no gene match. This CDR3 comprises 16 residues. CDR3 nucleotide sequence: TGCGCCAGCAGCTTTGAGACTAGCGGGGGATCAGATACGCAGTATTTT. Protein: CASSFETSGGSDTQYF.

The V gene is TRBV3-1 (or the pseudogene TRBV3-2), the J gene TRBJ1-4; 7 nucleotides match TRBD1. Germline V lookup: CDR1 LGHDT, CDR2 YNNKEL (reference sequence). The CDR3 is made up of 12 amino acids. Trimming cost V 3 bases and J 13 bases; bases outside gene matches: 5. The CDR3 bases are TGTGCCAGCAGCCAGCAGACAGGGATACTGTTTTTT. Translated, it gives CASSQQTGILFF.